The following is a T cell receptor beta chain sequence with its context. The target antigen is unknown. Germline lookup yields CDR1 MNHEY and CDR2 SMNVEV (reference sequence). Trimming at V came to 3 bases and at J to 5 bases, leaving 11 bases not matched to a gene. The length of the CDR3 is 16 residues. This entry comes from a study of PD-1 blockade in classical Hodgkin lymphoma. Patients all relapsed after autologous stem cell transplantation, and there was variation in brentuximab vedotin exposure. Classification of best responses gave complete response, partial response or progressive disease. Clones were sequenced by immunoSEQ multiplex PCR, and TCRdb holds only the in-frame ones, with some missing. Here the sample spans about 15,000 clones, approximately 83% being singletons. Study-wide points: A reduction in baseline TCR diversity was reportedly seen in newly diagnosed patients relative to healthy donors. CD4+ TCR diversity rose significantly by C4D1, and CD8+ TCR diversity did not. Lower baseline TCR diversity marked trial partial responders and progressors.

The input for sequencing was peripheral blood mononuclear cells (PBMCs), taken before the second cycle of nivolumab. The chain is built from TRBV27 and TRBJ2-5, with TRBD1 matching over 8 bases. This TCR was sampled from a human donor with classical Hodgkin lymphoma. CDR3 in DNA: TGTGCCAGCAGTTTCCGCGACAGGGGAGTCCGTGAGACCCAGTACTTC. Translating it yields CASSFRDRGVRETQYF.